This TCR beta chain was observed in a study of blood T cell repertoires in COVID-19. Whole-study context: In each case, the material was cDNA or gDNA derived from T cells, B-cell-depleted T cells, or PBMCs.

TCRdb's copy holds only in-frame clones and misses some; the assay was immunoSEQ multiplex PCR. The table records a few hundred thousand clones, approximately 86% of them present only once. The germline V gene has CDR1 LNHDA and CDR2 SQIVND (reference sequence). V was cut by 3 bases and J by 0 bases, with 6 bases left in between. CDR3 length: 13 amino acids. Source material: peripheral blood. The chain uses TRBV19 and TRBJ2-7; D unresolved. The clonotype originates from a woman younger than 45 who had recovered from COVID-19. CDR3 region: CASSIGSSYEQYF. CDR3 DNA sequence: TGTGCCAGTAGTATTGGCAGCTCCTACGAGCAGTACTTC.